A single sample gave rise to the 10 T cell receptor beta chains below, sequenced in a study of CD8 T cells in ankylosing spondylitis. One entry per CDR3 protein, called by TCRdb with MiXCR from the 5' RACE reads. The sample shows roughly 240,000 distinct CDR3 sequences, roughly 8.2% of them seen only once. The sample consisted of blood, either unsorted or a sorted T cell fraction (not recorded which). These receptors all stem from a female donor with ankylosing spondylitis or in good health (not recorded which).

This clonotype is judged medium-sized. The V call is TRBV24-1, the J call TRBJ2-1; TRBD2 matches 11 bases. The CDR3 is 15 amino acids. V lost 4 bases, J lost 10 bases, and 8 bases stayed unmatched. Germline-derived CDR1 and CDR2 are KGHDR and SFDVKD. CDR3 loop: CATSDRTSGSDEQFF. CDR3 DNA sequence: TGTGCCACCAGTGACCGTACTAGCGGGAGCGACGAGCAGTTCTTC.

Many counts were recorded for this clonotype. V and J are TRBV19 and TRBJ2-1; perhaps D is TRBD1 or TRBD2 (6 bases each). Trimming removed 11 bases at V and 0 bases at J, with 17 bases between. The CDR3 has 15 residues. Germline V CDR1 and CDR2: LNHDA, SQIVND (reference sequence). The CDR3 DNA reads TGTGCCGGGCCCGTGAGGGGGGCCTCCTACAATGAGCAGTTCTTC. It codes for CAGPVRGASYNEQFF.

This clonotype was seen many times. The chain joins TRBV29-1 to TRBJ1-2; D ambiguous. This CDR3 has 12 amino acids. V was pared by 4 bases and J by 6 bases, with 12 bases between. CDR1 and CDR2 (germline): SQVTM, ANQGSEA. CDR3 nucleotides: TGCAGCGTTGGCGACGGGAGGGATGGCTACACCTTC. Amino acid sequence: CSVGDGRDGYTF.

This clonotype came up many times. This chain joins TRBV20-1 and TRBJ2-5; TRBD2 is a possible D gene (5 bases). The CDR3 has 13 residues. Germline V gene data show CDR1 as DFQATT and CDR2 as SNEGSKA (reference sequence). The V and J ends lost 3 bases and 9 bases respectively, with 17 bases between them. CDR3 nucleotide sequence: TGCAGTGCTAGGAAAGGTGGGGAGAGGGCCCAGTACTTC. It yields the protein CSARKGGERAQYF.

This clonotype was counted at least ten times. The V call is TRBV10-1, the J call TRBJ1-1; D unresolved. Trimming cost V 3 bases and J 6 bases, with 8 bases left between them. The CDR3 extends over 12 amino acids. Germline assignment: CDR1 WNHNN and CDR2 SYGVQD (reference sequence). The CDR3 region is CASSDSGAEAFF. Here the CDR3 DNA reads TGCGCCAGCAGTGATTCCGGGGCTGAAGCTTTCTTT.

The genes are TRBV5-1 and TRBJ2-5; 10 bases are a match to TRBD2. Germline CDR1 and CDR2: SGHRS and YFSETQ. V gave up 2 bases and J gave up 4 bases; unmatched junction bases: 5. The CDR3 length is 15 residues. CDR3 protein: CASSFPTSGVETQYF. In DNA form, the CDR3 reads TGCGCCAGCAGCTTTCCCACTAGCGGGGTAGAGACCCAGTACTTC. Supplemented by reference TRBV5-1 and TRBJ2-5, the full variable domain reads KAGVTQTPRYLIKTRGQQVTLSCSPISGHRSVSWYQQTPGQGLQFLFEYFSETQRNKGNFPGRFSGRQFSNSRSEMNVSTLELGDSALYLCASSFPTSGVETQYFGPGTRLLVL.

The sample holds a few counts of this clonotype. The V and J genes are TRBV6-1 and TRBJ2-6; D gene ambiguous. Germline-derived CDR1 and CDR2 are MNHNS and SASEGT. Trimming removed 4 bases from V and 13 bases from J, with 11 bases in between. The CDR3 covers 12 residues. The CDR3 protein is CASSVALRVLTF. The CDR3 coding sequence is TGTGCCAGCAGTGTGGCCCTCCGTGTCCTGACTTTC.

This clonotype was detected many times. This rearrangement joins TRBV20-1 to TRBJ2-4; 7 bases match TRBD1. The CDR3 has 13 amino acids. The junction had 3 bases not matched to a gene; V was cut back by 0 bases and J by 7 bases. CDR1 is DFQATT, CDR2 SNEGSKA, per germline (reference sequence). The CDR3 nucleotides read TGCAGTGCTAGAGATAAGGGGGCCAACATTCAGTACTTC. It is translated as CSARDKGANIQYF.

The chain couples TRBV4-1 to TRBJ2-1, with D unclear. The length of the CDR3 is 17 residues. With 10 bases removed from V and 4 bases from J, the gap between germline ends came to 26 bases. From germline, CDR1 is MGHRA and CDR2 YSYEKL. The CDR3, as DNA: TGCGCCATCAAACCTGACCCCAGACACATTGCGTACAATGAGCAGTTCTTC. Its translation: CAIKPDPRHIAYNEQFF.

This clonotype was counted at least ten times. This chain joins TRBV6-2 or TRBV6-3 and TRBJ2-1; 8 nucleotides match TRBD1. V lost 0 bases, J lost 6 bases, and 16 bases stayed unmatched. CDR1 MNHEY and CDR2 SVGEGT come from the germline V gene. The CDR3 contains 19 residues. The CDR3 DNA sequence: TGTGCCAGCAGTTACTCGACGCTAGGACAGGGATCGTTCTTCAATGAGCAGTTCTTC. It codes for CASSYSTLGQGSFFNEQFF.